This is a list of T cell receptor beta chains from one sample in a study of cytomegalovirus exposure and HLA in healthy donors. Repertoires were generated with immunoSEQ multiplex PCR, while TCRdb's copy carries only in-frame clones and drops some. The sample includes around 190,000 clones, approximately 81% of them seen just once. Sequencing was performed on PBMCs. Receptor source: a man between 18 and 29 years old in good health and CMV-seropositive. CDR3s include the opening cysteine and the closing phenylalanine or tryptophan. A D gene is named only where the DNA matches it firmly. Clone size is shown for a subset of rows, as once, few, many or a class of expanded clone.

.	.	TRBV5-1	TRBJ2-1	TGCGCCAGCAGCTTACACAGCGGCAATGAGCAGTTCTTC	CASSLHSGNEQFF
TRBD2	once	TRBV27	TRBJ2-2	TGTGCCAGCAGTTCCGGGACTAGCAGTCGGGGGGAGCTGTTTTTT	CASSSGTSSRGELFF
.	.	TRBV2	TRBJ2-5	TGTGCCAGCAGCCATTTAAAGGGGTACCAAGAGACCCAGTACTTC	CASSHLKGYQETQYF
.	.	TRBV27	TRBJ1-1	TGTGCCAGCCGGGAGGGGGACACTGAAGCTTTCTTT	CASREGDTEAFF
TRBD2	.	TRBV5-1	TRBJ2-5	TGCGCCAGCAGCTTGGAGGCTAGCGGGGGTGGAGAGACCCAGTACTTC	CASSLEASGGGETQYF
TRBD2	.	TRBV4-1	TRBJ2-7	TGCGCCAGCAGCCAACGATTACTAGCGGGAAGTACCTACGAGCAGTACTTC	CASSQRLLAGSTYEQYF
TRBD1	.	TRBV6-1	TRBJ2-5	TGTGCCAGCAGGGGCAGGGGGCGCGAGACCCAGTACTTC	CASRGRGRETQYF
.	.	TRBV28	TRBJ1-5	TGTGCCAGCAGTTTGATACTACGTACGACCAATCAGCCCCAGCATTTT	CASSLILRTTNQPQHF
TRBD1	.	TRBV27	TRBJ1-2	TGTGCCAGCAGTTCGCCCCGGACAGGGGGCGCCGGGTATGGCTACACCTTC	CASSSPRTGGAGYGYTF
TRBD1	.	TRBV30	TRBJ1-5	TGTGCCTGGAGTGGACAGGGGAATCAGCCCCAGCATTTT	CAWSGQGNQPQHF
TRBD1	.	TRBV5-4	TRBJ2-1	TGTGCCAGCAGCACGGGACAGGGGGCGAGTGAGCAGTTCTTC	CASSTGQGASEQFF
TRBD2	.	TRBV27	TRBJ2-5	TGTGCCAGCAGTTGGCTAGCGGGAGGGCAAGAGACCCAGTACTTC	CASSWLAGGQETQYF
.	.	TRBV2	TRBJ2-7	TGTGCCAGCGCGGGGGCGTCCTACGAGCAGTACTTC	CASAGASYEQYF
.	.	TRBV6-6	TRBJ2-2	TGTGCCAGCAGACAGGCGAACACCGGGGAGCTGTTTTTT	CASRQANTGELFF
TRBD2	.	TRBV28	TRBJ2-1	TGTGCCAGCAGACCCCTAGCGGGGCGGTCCTACAATGAGCAGTTCTTC	CASRPLAGRSYNEQFF
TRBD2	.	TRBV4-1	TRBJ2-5	TGCGCCAGCAGCCAAGATGGCTCCCTAGCGGGAGGCTACCAAGAGACCCAGTACTTC	CASSQDGSLAGGYQETQYF
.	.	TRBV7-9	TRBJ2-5	TGTGCCAGCAGCTTAGTGAGGTCTCAAGAGACCCAGTACTTC	CASSLVRSQETQYF